This TCR beta chain derives from a study of blood T cell repertoires in COVID-19. Turning to the study itself: Samples of COVID-19 (acute and convalescent) were obtained from the United States, Italy and Spain. The analysed material was cDNA or gDNA that came from T cells, B-cell-depleted T cells, or PBMCs.

One Seattle source followed patients from active infection through their disease course. This CDR3 contains 18 residues. CDR1 is SGDLS, CDR2 YYNGEE, per germline. Germline trimming cut 3 bases from V and 2 bases from J; bases unmatched to any gene: 12. The method was immunoSEQ multiplex PCR; TCRdb's version includes in-frame clones alone and lacks a portion of them. The top ten clones hold more than 10% of a sample with more than 150,000 clones, approximately 80% of them seen once. The clonotype originates from an elderly woman with COVID-19, enrolled during active disease. This chain connects TRBV9 to TRBJ2-3; 10 bases match TRBD2. Sequenced sample: peripheral blood. CDR3 bases: TGTGCCAGCAGCGGGCCGGGTCTAGCGGGGGAGCCCACAGATACGCAGTATTTT. It is translated as CASSGPGLAGEPTDTQYF.